This T cell receptor (beta chain) was sequenced during a study of blood T cell repertoires in COVID-19. Measured with immunoSEQ multiplex PCR; TCRdb has only the in-frame clones, and not every one. Found here are 250,000 to 350,000 clones, about 88% of them singletons; the top ten hold almost 1.5%. The Seattle site enrolled patients during active infection and followed them longitudinally. This sequence originates from a human donor with COVID-19, enrolled during active disease. The donor label of this sample is uncertain. The sequencing sample was made of peripheral blood.

CDR3 loop: CASRGTGNTGELFF. For the CDR3, the DNA is TGTGCCAGCAGGGGGACAGGGAACACCGGGGAGCTGTTTTTT. This sequence joins TRBV6-5 and TRBJ2-2; 8 positions match TRBD1. The junction had 1 base not matched to a gene; V was cut back by 6 bases and J by 1 base. Per the germline V gene, CDR1 is MNHEY and CDR2 is SVGAGI. The CDR3 is 14 amino acids.